What follows describes a single T cell receptor beta chain. This clonotype has a count of ten or more. There is no known antigen for this receptor. There are no base qualities to consult, and no much larger clone falls within one base. Amplification of TCR beta CDR3 regions was carried out from RNA transcripts. The TCR CDR3 was subjected to a first round of RT-PCR using the HTBI primer set and the Qiagen OneStep RT-PCR kit. Libraries were constructed in a second round of multiplex PCR, after which size selection and purification were performed. Paired-end sequencing of the libraries was performed with 100 bp reads on an Illumina HiSeq2000. The original pipeline was this. SOAPnuke was used to process the raw data, with reads discarded if the reads contained adapters or uncalled bases, had a mean Phred below 15, or lacked an exact constant-primer or identifier match. High-quality paired reads were merged using COPE v1.2.5, and each unique nucleotide sequence was defined as a clonotype. MiTCR v1.1 was used to align clonotypes to the IMGT TRBV, TRBD and TRBJ reference segments. The analysis was restricted to V-J combinations with a frequency above 0.0001, which together covered 99.2% of the repertoires. A TCS score was defined as the ratio of F50 (clonal expansion) to E x V (chaos), with BLOSUM62-based TCRdist applied between CDR3 peptides within each V-J. Welch's t-statistics and random forest reduced 500 to 650 V-J features to 10 to 15, which were used in a naive Bayes classifier (R e1071). Through fastp at Q25 and MiXCR, TCRdb rebuilt clones from the public reads, retaining in-frame beta chains. Merged by CDR3 protein, the rows form single entries marked with the most common genes and DNA. V and J calls and clone size were set by TCRdb, not the authors. The sample has about 350,000 distinct CDR3 sequences on record, 15% to 20% of them singletons. 3% to 4.5% of the sample is held by the ten biggest clonotypes.

Unmatched junction bases come to 9, with V trimmed by 7 bases and J by 9 bases. Taken from cysteine to phenylalanine, the CDR3 has 12 residues. Just CDR3 DNA is preserved here, 36 bases in frame from base 1. The germline V gene specifies MDHEN as CDR1 and SYDVKM as CDR2. The sample belongs to a study of T cells in Graves' hyperthyroidism and ophthalmopathy (dated by TCRdb to the late 2010s). Some background on the complete study: Peripheral blood was sampled at the time of initial diagnosis, prior to any treatment. To identify distinguishing TCR V-J signatures, a discovery cohort of roughly 100 patients was used, comprising 43 with Graves' ophthalmopathy and approximately 57 with stable Graves' hyperthyroidism. An independent validation cohort of some 18 hyperthyroidism patients and about 15 patients who later progressed to ophthalmopathy tested prospective prediction of ophthalmopathy. The 95 to 100 discovery patients were divided at random into training and test sets in a 7:3 ratio. In roughly six Graves' hyperthyroidism patients, the study also compared T-cell repertoires from thyroid tissue with T-cell repertoires from blood. After blood sampling, hyperthyroidism patients were treated with methimazole at a starting dose of 30 mg daily, and ophthalmopathy patients were treated with high-dose intravenous methylprednisolone. According to the paper, TCR Vbeta CDR3 sequencing was carried out on approximately 140 peripheral blood samples, which came from 40 to 45 ophthalmopathy, around 75 hyperthyroidism and approximately 17 progressor patients.

Broader findings and caveats from the paper: Most expanded thyroid clonotypes (frequency above 0.001) were also found in blood, which suggests that blood repertoires may mirror thyroid immune responses. A model built on a 13 V-J signature distinguished ophthalmopathy from stable hyperthyroidism, reaching roughly 88% sensitivity and 81.08% specificity in cross-validation and 80%/75% in testing. No statistical method was used to fix the sample size in advance, and group allocation was not hidden from the investigators. In validation, the model predicted progression to ophthalmopathy with approximately 71% sensitivity and 72% to 75% specificity, a median of around six months before onset.

Stable Graves' hyperthyroidism was defined as the absence of progression to ophthalmopathy over 18 months of follow-up. The hyperthyroidism patients were between 18 and 65 years old and newly diagnosed, with a disease duration of less than 2 months. The study excluded patients with uncontrolled infections, other autoimmune diseases, pregnancy or lactation. Clinical symptoms, serum thyroxine and TRAb, thyroid ultrasound, and orbital computed tomography formed the basis for the diagnoses. PBMCs were isolated from 10 ml of fresh peripheral blood by Ficoll-Paque density gradient centrifugation. Total RNA was extracted with Trizol reagent, and quality was checked on an Agilent 2100 Bioanalyzer.

The clonotype comes from a woman aged 18-30 years with Graves' hyperthyroidism. The sample taken for sequencing was blood. The chain couples TRBV28 to TRBJ2-7, and 7 bases in between align with TRBD2. CDR3 reads: CASTPGRGGQYF. The sequenced DNA is TGTGCCAGCACCCCGGGGAGGGGAGGGCAGTACTTC.